This is a list of T cell receptor beta chains from one sample in a study of T-cell reconstitution after alpha-beta-depleted transplantation in children. From the PCR reads, TCRdb called clonotypes with MiXCR, one entry per CDR3 protein. The data hold some 200,000 distinct CDR3 sequences, with roughly 6.6% observed a single time. This specimen consisted of PBMCs, obtained before TCRalphabeta/CD19-depleted stem cell transplant. These receptors all stem from a boy between 2 and 10 years old with acute lymphoblastic leukemia, due to receive a stem cell transplant. CDR3s leave out the opening cysteine and the closing phenylalanine or tryptophan. Fields, in order: clone size, V gene, J gene, CDR3 protein. For some rows the clone size is stated as once, few or many, or as a class when expanded; others skip it.

-	TRBV5-6	TRBJ2-7	ASSEGTGEQY
-	TRBV24-1	TRBJ1-2	ATSDTYGYT
-	TRBV6-5	TRBJ2-2	ASSSDSGDTGELF
many	TRBV7-9	TRBJ2-1	ASSTRGQGPWDEQF
many	TRBV7-2	TRBJ2-7	ASSLDRGSFYEQY
many	TRBV20-1	TRBJ2-7	SARDPTSGYEQY
many	TRBV20-1	TRBJ1-1	SAREVAGVGTEAF
many	TRBV7-9	TRBJ2-5	ASSPILAGKEETQY
-	TRBV5-2	TRBJ2-5	AMGPRPRDRVNAQY
-	TRBV7-9	TRBJ2-7	ASSLVLADSYEQY
few	TRBV28	TRBJ2-5	ASRIPVQETQY
many	TRBV7-6	TRBJ2-3	ASSLIKGADTQY
many	TRBV7-2	TRBJ2-7	ASSWGGWDDYEQY
many	TRBV28	TRBJ2-5	ASSTPSREEETQY
many	TRBV28	TRBJ2-1	ASSLGGHNEQF
few	TRBV7-9	TRBJ2-2	ASSLGTSGTGELF
many	TRBV7-9	TRBJ2-7	ASSLDLGSYSYEQY
many	TRBV5-1	TRBJ2-3	ASSIGLADTDTQY
many	TRBV12-3/TRBV12-4	TRBJ2-3	ASRRFEGGFSDTQY
-	TRBV6-1	TRBJ2-1	ASIPLAGGPYNEQF
many	TRBV5-1	TRBJ2-5	ASSSTGGWVETQY
many	TRBV6-2/TRBV6-3	TRBJ2-7	ASSYIRSAGIYEQY
many	TRBV28	TRBJ2-7	ASRGGAGSGEQY
many	TRBV12-3/TRBV12-4	TRBJ1-2	ASSSVQGNYGYT
many	TRBV4-1	TRBJ2-3	ASSQDKTQY
few	TRBV29-1	TRBJ1-2	SVEDRTVQTRGVYGYT
few	TRBV27	TRBJ1-4	ASRGLLGPEKLF
-	TRBV11-2	TRBJ2-3	ASSLDNPGPTDTQY
many	TRBV7-8	TRBJ2-3	ASSLSSLAGAPDTQY
-	TRBV28	TRBJ1-1	ASSWRVGTEAF
many	TRBV5-6	TRBJ2-1	ASSLGGTSGPHEQF
many	TRBV12-3/TRBV12-4	TRBJ2-2	ASSLEAGRVF
-	TRBV5-1	TRBJ2-1	ASSLALAYNEQF
many	TRBV28	TRBJ1-2	ATGGGGVYGYT
many	TRBV6-2/TRBV6-3	TRBJ2-3	ASSKSGRARGDTQY
many	TRBV12-3/TRBV12-4	TRBJ2-1	ASSYLGEQF
few	TRBV20-1	TRBJ2-3	SAPRGGTSTDTQY
-	TRBV7-2	TRBJ2-3	ALRQLPESTQY
many	TRBV4-2	TRBJ2-3	ASSQESPIIGTGEDTQY
-	TRBV6-5	TRBJ2-1	ASSYSGTSGYNEQF
many	TRBV5-5	TRBJ2-3	ASSFGLLGTDTQY
many	TRBV4-3	TRBJ2-1	ASSHGLNNEQF
-	TRBV7-2	TRBJ1-2	ASSSWTGVDNYGYT
many	TRBV2	TRBJ2-5	ASRTGQGTQY
-	TRBV20-1	TRBJ1-5	SARDLRINTGYSNSNQPQH
many	TRBV10-3	TRBJ1-4	AISEQGADEKLF
many	TRBV2	TRBJ1-1	ASSGQGVESTEAF
-	TRBV11-3	TRBJ1-1	ASSLDSVDTEAF
many	TRBV7-2	TRBJ1-2	ASSSRQGTVGGYT
many	TRBV4-2	TRBJ1-6	ASSQGPGQTDSPLH
many	TRBV29-1	TRBJ1-1	SVGRNTEAF
many	TRBV20-1	TRBJ2-7	SAKWGSYEQY